This T cell receptor beta chain derives from a study of cytomegalovirus exposure and HLA in healthy donors. The germline V gene has CDR1 LNHDA and CDR2 SQIVND (reference sequence). Trimming took off 5 bases at V and 5 bases at J, with 13 bases between the two ends. The CDR3 loop spans 14 amino acids. The method was immunoSEQ multiplex PCR; TCRdb's version includes in-frame clones alone and lacks a portion of them. This sample has fewer than 250,000 clones, with just under 90% found just once. The clonotype comes from a young man in good health and CMV-seronegative. V gene TRBV19 combines with J gene TRBJ1-5; no reliable D call. Material: PBMCs. The CDR3 is CASSRGWGDQPQHF. DNA for the CDR3: TGTGCCAGTAGTCGCGGTTGGGGAGATCAGCCCCAGCATTTT. Full variable domain (outside the CDR3, taken from reference TRBV19 and TRBJ1-5): DGGITQSPKYLFRKEGQNVTLSCEQNLNHDAMYWYRQDPGQGLRLIYYSQIVNDFQKGDIAEGYSVSREKKESFPLTVTSAQKNPTAFYLCASSRGWGDQPQHFGDGTRLSIL.